A single sample is the source of the 18 T cell receptor beta chains below, sequenced in a study of cytomegalovirus exposure and HLA in healthy donors. Primers: 60 Vbeta forward and 13 Jbeta reverse. Using immunoSEQ multiplex PCR, the repertoire was profiled, and TCRdb retains in-frame clones only, with some absent. The data contain about 150,000 clones, over 75% of them singletons. The sequenced sample was PBMCs. The receptors were sampled from a woman between 25 and 40 years old in good health and CMV-seronegative.

The chain uses TRBV27 and TRBJ1-2; no clear D. Germline V gives CDR1 MNHEY, CDR2 SMNVEV (reference sequence). V lost 2 bases to trimming and J lost 0 bases, with 16 bases between them. The CDR3 has 17 residues. CDR3 amino acids: CASSLLGVAGTNYGYTF. DNA for the CDR3: TGTGCCAGCAGTTTACTAGGCGTGGCGGGGACTAACTATGGCTACACCTTC.

V and J are TRBV28 and TRBJ2-5, with a possible D match to TRBD2 (5 bases). Germline assignment: CDR1 MDHEN and CDR2 SYDVKM. The CDR3 is 15 residues long. The ends were cut back, 2 bases at V and 4 bases at J, with 14 bases in the middle. CDR3 sequence: CASSLGDERGETQYF. The CDR3 DNA reads TGTGCCAGCAGTTTAGGTGACGAACGGGGAGAGACCCAGTACTTC.

This clone turned up a few times. The chain has TRBV19 and TRBJ2-3; TRBD2 matches 8 bases. The CDR3 length is 15 residues. The V gene end was trimmed by 2 bases and the J gene end by 5 bases; junction bases not matched to a gene: 6. Germline CDR1 and CDR2: LNHDA and SQIVND (reference sequence). This CDR3 reads CASSILAGVLDTQYF. The CDR3 DNA is TGTGCCAGTAGTATACTAGCGGGCGTACTAGATACGCAGTATTTT.

This sequence joins TRBV7-3 and TRBJ2-6; TRBD2 matches 7 bases. V dropped 4 bases and J dropped 0; count of bases not matched to a gene: 6. Germline loops: CDR1 SGHTA, CDR2 FQGTGA. The CDR3 contains 17 residues. DNA for the CDR3: TGTGCCAGCAGCTCGTTCGGGGGGACCTCTGGGGCCAACGTCCTGACTTTC. Protein: CASSSFGGTSGANVLTF.

This chain connects TRBV5-4 to TRBJ2-3; D gene ambiguous. Germline CDR1 reads SGHNT; CDR2 reads YYREEE (reference sequence). This CDR3 comprises 15 residues. V was clipped by 2 bases and J by 0 bases, with 10 bases between them. The CDR3 DNA sequence: TGTGCCAGCAGCTTTTCGGGTACCAGCACAGATACGCAGTATTTT. It is translated as CASSFSGTSTDTQYF.

This clone has more than one count but fewer than ten. V gene TRBV27 combines with J gene TRBJ2-5; D not resolved. The V end lost 3 bases, the J end lost 3 bases, and 8 bases lay between the germline ends. Germline-derived CDR1 and CDR2 are MNHEY and SMNVEV (reference sequence). The CDR3 contains 13 residues. The CDR3 region is CASSFTIKETQYF. CDR3 nucleotides: TGTGCCAGCAGTTTCACTATCAAAGAGACCCAGTACTTC.

The chain carries TRBV9 and TRBJ2-2, with 8 bases fitting TRBD2. The CDR3 is made up of 16 amino acids. Unmatched junction bases numbered 4, after V lost 3 bases and J lost 0 bases. Germline V gene lookup returns CDR1 SGDLS and CDR2 YYNGEE. The DNA of the CDR3 is TGTGCCAGCAGCGGACCGGGGGGGGCGAACACCGGGGAGCTGTTTTTT. Residues: CASSGPGGANTGELFF. Full variable domain (rest looked up from reference TRBV9 and TRBJ2-2): DSGVTQTPKHLITATGQRVTLRCSPRSGDLSVYWYQQSLDQGLQFLIQYYNGEERAKGNILERFSAQQFPDLHSELNLSSLELGDSALYFCASSGPGGANTGELFFGEGSRLTVL.

CDR3 sequence (DNA): TGTGCCAGCAGCTTGGCTACAGGAGGGCGGTTGAACACTGAAGCTTTCTTT. Residues: CASSLATGGRLNTEAFF. The chain joins TRBV5-4 to TRBJ1-1; D is possibly TRBD1 (5 bases). With 0 bases removed from V and 0 bases from J, the gap between germline ends came to 15 bases. Germline values: CDR1 SGHNT, CDR2 YYREEE (reference sequence). CDR3 length equals 17 residues.

This clone was seen once. The CDR3 sequence is CASSSYRGRDTEAFF. The CDR3 region has the DNA TGTGCCAGCAGCTCCTACAGGGGGCGGGACACTGAAGCTTTCTTT. The chain joins TRBV7-9 to TRBJ1-1; TRBD1 aligns across 9 bases. The CDR3 is 15 amino acids. With 4 bases clipped from V and 3 bases from J, the junction kept 6 bases outside the gene matches. Germline values: CDR1 SEHNR, CDR2 FQNEAQ (reference sequence).

The rearrangement joins TRBV19 to TRBJ2-5; a weak D match, TRBD2 (6 bases). Trimming took 4 bases from V and 5 from J, leaving 11 bases between them. The CDR3 extends over 13 amino acids. Germline CDR1 reads LNHDA; CDR2 reads SQIVND (reference sequence). The CDR3 region is CASSTGAGETQYF. CDR3 coding DNA: TGTGCCAGTAGTACTGGTGCGGGGGAGACCCAGTACTTC.

The V and J genes are TRBV7-8 and TRBJ2-7, with D perhaps matching TRBD1 (5 bases). Germline lookup yields CDR1 SGHVS and CDR2 FQNEAQ. Trimming pared 1 base from V and 5 bases from J, leaving 12 bases between. The CDR3 consists of 14 residues. CDR3 sequence (DNA): TGTGCCAGCAGCTTAGGGGCAGGGTTCAACGAGCAGTACTTC. This sequence encodes CASSLGAGFNEQYF.

This rearrangement joins TRBV9 to TRBJ2-1, with D possibly TRBD1 on 5 matching bases. The CDR3 loop spans 15 amino acids. The germline V gene has CDR1 SGDLS and CDR2 YYNGEE. Between the trimmed V and J ends, which lost 4 bases and 4 bases, there was a span of 15 bases. CDR3 nucleotide sequence: TGTGCCAGCAGCCCTTCCTCAGGGAATTACAATGAGCAGTTCTTC. Its translation: CASSPSSGNYNEQFF.

The chain combines TRBV29-1 with TRBJ1-1; 8 nucleotides agree with TRBD1. Germline V gives CDR1 SQVTM, CDR2 ANQGSEA. This CDR3 comprises 15 residues. With V trimmed by 4 bases and J by 10 bases, 17 bases remained unmatched. The chain's CDR3 is CSVARTGSGRDGAFF. In DNA, the CDR3 is TGCAGCGTTGCCCGGACAGGGTCGGGCCGGGACGGAGCTTTCTTT.

The V gene is TRBV7-2, the J gene TRBJ2-3; the D gene is possibly TRBD2 (5 bases). Between the trimmed V and J ends, which lost 5 bases and 5 bases, there was a span of 11 bases. In germline, CDR1 is SGHTA, CDR2 FQGNSA. The CDR3 runs to 13 residues. The CDR3 sequence: CASSANAGDTQYF. In DNA, the CDR3 is TGTGCCAGCAGCGCGAACGCGGGAGATACGCAGTATTTT.

This rearrangement joins TRBV6-1 to TRBJ1-4; no clear D gene. The CDR3 covers 15 residues. The germline V gene encodes CDR1 MNHNS and CDR2 SASEGT. V lost 4 bases and J 0 bases, leaving 9 bases between the germline ends. The chain's CDR3 is CASSATPATNEKLFF. The DNA for the CDR3 is TGTGCCAGCAGTGCGACACCAGCAACTAATGAAAAACTGTTTTTT.

The chain recombines TRBV11-1 with TRBJ2-2; unclear D gene. V lost 10 bases and J 3 bases, leaving 12 bases between the germline ends. Per germline, CDR1 SGHAT and CDR2 FQDESV (reference sequence). This CDR3 has 13 residues. The DNA for the CDR3 is TGTGCCACACATGGAGCTTACACCGGGGAGCTGTTTTTT. It yields the protein CATHGAYTGELFF. The full variable domain, in which reference TRBV11-1 and TRBJ2-2 provide the parts outside the CDR3, is EAEVAQSPRYKITEKSQAVAFWCDPISGHATLYWYRQILGQGPELLVQFQDESVVDDSQLPKDRFSAERLKGVDSTLKIQPAELGDSAMYLCATHGAYTGELFFGEGSRLTVL.

The chain employs TRBV6-5 and TRBJ1-1; D gene uncertain. V lost 2 bases, J lost 5 bases, and 9 bases lay in between. The CDR3 is made up of 13 amino acids. Germline V gene sequence: CDR1 MNHEY, CDR2 SVGAGI. The CDR3 protein is CASSYTSRTEAFF. As DNA, the CDR3 is TGTGCCAGCAGTTACACAAGCAGGACTGAAGCTTTCTTT.

The table lists this clone with a few counts. This chain connects TRBV7-3 to TRBJ2-7; D possibly corresponds to TRBD1 (5 bases). CDR1 and CDR2 (germline): SGHTA, FQGTGA. The CDR3 extends over 13 amino acids. V gave up 2 bases and J gave up 3 bases, with 8 bases separating them. In DNA form, the CDR3 reads TGTGCCAGCAGCTTATATCAGGGCTACGAGCAGTACTTC. It yields the protein CASSLYQGYEQYF.